Here is one TCR beta chain with its context. Antigen: not known. This sample was included in a study of T cell repertoires in cytomegalovirus infection. Study details: Indications of both CMV infection and matching HLA type were provided by public TCR beta signatures.

Trimming cost V 1 base and J 5 bases, with 15 bases left between them. The CDR3 runs 15 residues. The V gene's germline CDR1 is SGHVS and CDR2 FQNEAQ. Using its own MiXCR run on the reads, TCRdb lists one record per CDR3 protein. The sample contains approximately 70,000 distinct CDR3 sequences, 20% to 25% of which appear only once. Findings and limits, study-wide: The response measured ex vivo was dominated by TCR beta clonotypes (HLA-C-restricted and CMV-specific). Carriers of CMV and the relevant HLA type were discriminated by public TCR beta frequency.

This TCR was sampled from a human donor in good health (CMV status not recorded). Some clones in this sample may be carry-over from other donors' samples. The gene calls are TRBV7-8 and TRBJ2-7; TRBD2 is a possible D gene (5 bases). Specimen: CD8+ T cells from cultured PBMCs, collected from culture after CMV antigen stimulation. The CDR3 DNA is TGTGCCAGCAGCTTAGAAGCCCCTAGCCACCACGAGCAGTACTTC. Protein sequence: CASSLEAPSHHEQYF.